Listed here is a single TCR beta chain. With a J-beta primer mix and a sample-barcoded 5' primer, a second PCR ran about 7 to 12 cycles. Via MiXCR, TCRdb re-called the 5' RACE reads, giving one row per CDR3 protein. The data show approximately 900,000 distinct CDR3 sequences, with around 46% seen just once and around 15% held by the top ten. This entry is derived from a study of blood T cells in healthy people across ages. V lost 2 bases and J lost 6; bases outside the gene matches: 4. The CDR3 contains 14 residues. The germline gives CDR1 SNHLY, CDR2 FYNNEI. Sequenced sample: blood. The chain has TRBV2 and TRBJ2-1, with 7 nucleotides matching TRBD1. This TCR derives from a man aged 25 to 45 in good health. Here the CDR3 DNA reads TGTGCCAGCAGTGAAAGGGACAGAGGCAATGAGCAGTTCTTC. Amino acids: CASSERDRGNEQFF.